The present T cell receptor (beta chain) was sequenced within a study of T-cell reconstitution after alpha-beta-depleted transplantation in children. As for this clonotype: At one end, the junction sequence differs from germline, possibly due to a read error.

Library preparation (for TCRbeta) was performed with unique molecular identifiers. TCRdb re-derived calls from the PCR reads in MiXCR, one entry per CDR3 protein. The table lists a few hundred thousand distinct CDR3 sequences, under 13% of them singletons. The clonotype originates from a human donor who donated a stem cell graft to a child with acute lymphoblastic leukemia. The starting material was PBMCs from the stem cell graft donor, obtained from the stem cell graft.

The DNA of the CDR3 is TGTGTCACCAGCAGAGTTATGGAGGGCCTCTACAATGAGCAGTTCTTC. It yields the protein CVTSRVMEGLYNEQFF. This chain links TRBV15 with TRBJ2-1; D may be TRBD2 (6 bases). This CDR3 is 16 amino acids long. Germline V CDR1 and CDR2: LNHNV, YYDKDF (reference sequence).